This T cell receptor (beta chain) appears in the sequencing data of a study of cytomegalovirus exposure and HLA in healthy donors (dated by TCRdb to about 2017). A note on the overall study: An earlier analysis of 587 of the donors reported approximately 270 Gb of sequence data and more than 90 million unique TCR beta sequences from approximately 180 million T cells. Of the roughly 400 genotyped donors, 80% to 90% were placed in the genetic ancestry cluster associated with self-reported Caucasian donors. An earlier analysis of around 540 of the donors applied high-throughput TCR beta sequencing to assess whether each TCR beta V gene segment acted as functional or pseudogenic. Both class I and class II loci were covered by HLA typing, at four-digit resolution. All discovery cohort repertoires had been generated on a single sequencing platform. The study combined high-throughput TCR immunosequencing, statistical association of individual TCRs with disease status, and machine learning to predict cytomegalovirus infection status. Donor age, sex, ethnicity and CMV serostatus were compiled together with the repertoire data. In the later analysis, no new phenotypic data were used to find candidate immune exposures; instead, reliance was placed on TCR beta sequences and their occurrence across donors. A separate validation cohort of approximately 120 different subjects was used in addition to the 666-subject first cohort. The aim of the study was to test whether cataloging public T cell receptors could identify signatures of past pathogen exposure. The number of typed donors differed by locus: about 620-640 for A, B, C, DRB1 and DQB1; 500 to 550 for DQA1; 606 for DPA1; and 400 to 480 for DPB1. A later analysis re-examined previously published TCR beta repertoires from several hundred donors and added high-resolution HLA genotyping to investigate patterns of TCR occurrence. The study used immunosequencing to profile the T cell repertoires of approximately 630 subjects and linked those repertoires to cytomegalovirus serostatus. Roughly 300 gigabases of sequencing data and 70 million to 85 million unique TCR sequences were included in an early release covering around 650 HLA-typed donors. Four or five DR-DQ haplotypes were handled as single units for association and clustering because linkage in the cohort was strong. In a later genetic analysis, genome-wide SNP genotypes for about three fifths of the 666 donors were used, and that subset was treated as a discovery cohort. Among some 400 genotyped donors of the cohort, an average of around 250,000 unique TCR beta nucleotide sequences was sequenced per donor, of which about 19% were non-productive. Overall results and qualifications from the work: In an earlier analysis of fewer than 750 of the donors, most TCR beta V segments were observed in productive rearrangements about 90% or about 30% of the time, broadly matching IMGT annotations. A later analysis found that most CMV-associated TCR beta chains appeared HLA-restricted, with HLA associations seemingly driven largely by CMV exposure. In a later analysis, several top co-occurrence clusters were reported to appear linked to parvovirus B19, influenza, CMV and Epstein-Barr virus. A total of fewer than 200 TCR beta chains were listed by the study as associated with cytomegalovirus. In a later analysis, HLA-associated TCR beta chains were found to be more clonally expanded and to have lower generation probabilities than equally common non-associated chains. When HLA alleles, especially DR and DQ, strongly co-occurred, TCR associations were difficult to assign to individual alleles. While some public TCRs were present in many individuals, most TCR sequences turned up only very rarely across donors. Some IMGT-functional V segments, including TRBV6-2 and TRBV6-3, could not be told apart with the 87-base-pair reads, so those segments were excluded. Linkage disequilibrium might explain the correlated functional status among segregating V segments, but an unknown experimental factor could not be excluded. A later genetic analysis associated a missense DCLRE1C variant with V-gene and J-gene trimming of TCR beta chains, and an independent cohort replicated the association. Because counts were too low, around 17 rarely observed V segments, including chromosome 9 orphons, were left out of the earlier analysis of about 620 of the donors. A few of the identified cytomegalovirus-associated TCR beta chains were confirmed in vitro to be specific for cytomegalovirus antigens. In both the original and validation cohorts, the classifier was reported to diagnose cytomegalovirus status with high specificity and sensitivity. Only TCR beta chains were sequenced in this cohort, and the absence of alpha or paired-chain data limited detectable features. CMV serostatus was the only immune exposure information available for the cohort. A cluster of highly shared sequence variants was judged likely to represent a technical artifact of the sequencing pipeline. According to a later genetic analysis, donors in an Asian-associated ancestry cluster had fewer N-insertions in productive TCRs than the approximately 630-donor mean. Because HLA typing was unavailable for some donors at each locus, only the typed subset was used in association tests. The authors suggested that the approach could potentially be generalized to other disease states and immunological phenotypes. Presence/absence analyses assumed roughly uniform sequencing depth across donors, an assumption that may not hold. At a false discovery rate of 0.05, a later analysis linked 16,951 TCR beta sequences to specific HLA alleles. A further reported finding was that TCR beta sequences accurately predicted the HLA-A and HLA-B alleles for most subjects in the first cohort. In a later analysis, TCR association rates were found to vary across HLA loci, with the most associated TCRs seen for DRB1 alleles and the fewest for HLA-C alleles.

The cohort consisted of 650 to 700 healthy bone marrow donors. At the time of sampling, all cohort members were nominally healthy, though unrecorded immune exposures were likely present. The donor tested CMV seropositive and was one of the 289 seropositive cohort members. A peripheral blood sample was collected from each donor, and TCR beta sequencing was performed on peripheral blood mononuclear cells. The Qiagen DNeasy Blood Extraction Kit was used to extract genomic DNA from the blood cell samples. This clone was picked up a small number of times. Its antigen is currently not known. No much larger clone is present one base from it, and per-base qualities are unavailable. Library creation used the immunoSEQ multiplex PCR assay. For the multiplex PCR, a mixture combining 60 forward primers for TCR Vbeta segments and 13 reverse primers for TCR Jbeta segments was used. The CDR3 region of rearranged TCR beta genes was amplified from genomic DNA with a multiplex PCR assay. On the Illumina HiSeq System, the amplified TCR beta libraries were sequenced as 87-base-pair reads. The study's own analysis went as follows. A later analysis counted approximately 74 million unique TCR beta chains across the 700 or so repertoires, and some 12 million of these chains were shared by at least two donors. A nearest-neighbor algorithm error-corrected the raw reads and collapsed the reads into unique sequences, merging closely related sequences to remove PCR and sequencing errors. CDR3 sequences were aligned to IMGT reference sequences to assign V, D and J gene segments. For a sequence to be retained, a match of at least six nucleotides was required to both a V gene segment and a J gene segment. Rearrangements were called productive when the CDR3 lacked stop codons and stayed in frame with V and J; all others were non-productive. CDR3 was defined by IMGT convention, running from the second conserved V-encoded cysteine to the conserved J-encoded phenylalanine. In an earlier analysis of roughly 610 of the donors, sequences lacking an unambiguous match to a single V gene segment were excluded. An earlier analysis of fewer than 750 of the donors classified V segments as functional when productive rearrangements were above 56.7% and as segregating when the standard deviation between donors was above 5%. A statistical classification framework was built to diagnose cytomegalovirus status from the catalog of TCR beta chain sequences. V and J gene assignment, in a later analysis, came from comparing TCR nucleotide sequences with IMGT/GENE-DB human TR gene sequences. A later analysis assigned CDR3 sequences and most-parsimonious VDJ recombination scenarios with the TCRdist pipeline. A later analysis defined each TCR beta chain by its CDR3 amino acid sequence plus V-gene family, and excluded reads lacking a unique V-gene family. To address suspected cross-contamination and a sequencing artifact, a later analysis removed several hundred highly shared, low-generation-probability nucleotide sequences. In a later analysis, a clonal expansion index was calculated for each public chain from normalized within-repertoire ranks of inferred template counts. A later analysis computed generation probabilities with a VDJ recombination model fitted to out-of-frame rearrangements, and checked the results against IGoR. A later analysis scored TCR-TCR, TCR-HLA and TCR-CMV co-occurrence with hypergeometric tests, applying a repertoire-size bias correction to TCR pairs. False discovery rates were estimated in a later analysis by permuting HLA or CMV assignments 20 times. In a later analysis, co-occurring TCRs were grouped using DBSCAN, and TCRdist sequence similarity was added for clustering within HLA-allele-positive subsets. Repertoires with fewer than 30,000 or more than 120,000 public chains, plus five repertoires with anomalous nucleotide sharing, were excluded from co-occurrence clustering. TCRdb holds this immuneACCESS table with in-frame rearrangements only. Some clones are missing; in checked studies, unresolved V genes explain under half, and the rest has no known cause. V, J and clone size reflect that table, while D and trimming were determined from the DNA. This sample comprises about 65,000 clones, approximately 82% of them detected only once. The ten most abundant clones make up 3% of the sample.

From cysteine to phenylalanine, the CDR3 is 17 amino acids long. This entry keeps only the CDR3 DNA: 51 bases, framed from base 1. Trimming removed 3 bases from V and 1 base from J; the gene matches leave 10 bases unexplained. CDR1 and CDR2 are drawn from the germline V gene: MDHEN, SYDVKM. The sequenced sample consisted of PBMCs. The chain is made from TRBV28 and TRBJ2-3, and 7 junction bases match TRBD2. This TCR came from a girl under 18 in good health and CMV-seropositive. DNA sequence: TGTGCCAGCAGTTTGTGGGTAGCGGGCGCCCGCACAGATACGCAGTATTTT. It encodes CASSLWVAGARTDTQYF.